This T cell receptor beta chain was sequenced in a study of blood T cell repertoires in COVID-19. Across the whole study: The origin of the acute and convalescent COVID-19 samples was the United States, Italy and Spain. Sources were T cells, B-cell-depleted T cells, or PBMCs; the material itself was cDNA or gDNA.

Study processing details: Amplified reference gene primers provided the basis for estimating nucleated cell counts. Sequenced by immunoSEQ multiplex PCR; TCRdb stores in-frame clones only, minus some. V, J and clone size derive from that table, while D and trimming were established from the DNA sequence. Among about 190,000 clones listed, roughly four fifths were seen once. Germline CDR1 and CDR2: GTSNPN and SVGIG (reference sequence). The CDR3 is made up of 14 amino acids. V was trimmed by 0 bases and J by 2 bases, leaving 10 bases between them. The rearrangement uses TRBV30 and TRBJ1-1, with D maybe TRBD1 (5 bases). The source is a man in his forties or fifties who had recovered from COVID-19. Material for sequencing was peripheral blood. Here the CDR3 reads CAWSVLGTNTEAFF. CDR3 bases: TGTGCCTGGAGTGTACTGGGGACTAACACTGAAGCTTTCTTT.